This is a list of T cell receptor beta chains from one sample in a study of TIL therapy for anti-PD-1-resistant metastatic lung cancer. Only in-frame clones appear in the TCRdb table, and some are missing; sequencing was by immunoSEQ multiplex PCR. The table lists about 36,000 clones, over 70% of them singletons. The sequencing used blood, collected at baseline. The receptors here all came from a person aged 25-79 years with non-small cell lung cancer. Each CDR3 is given with its conserved first and last residue. The D gene is left open where the match is weak. Clone size is given for some rows only: seen once, a few or many times, or a class if the clone is expanded.

CASSTGTDNSPLHF | TGTGCCAGTAGTACCGGGACAGATAATTCACCCCTCCACTTT | 14 | TRBJ1-6 | TRBV19 | . | TRBD1
CASSVDPSGGSKETQYF | TGTGCCAGCAGCGTAGATCCTAGCGGGGGATCTAAAGAGACCCAGTACTTC | 17 | TRBJ2-5 | TRBV9 | once | TRBD2
CASSNRQFF | TGTGCCAGCAGTAACCGACAGTTCTTC | 9 | TRBJ2-1 | TRBV2 | . | .
CASKEPNYGYTF | TGTGCCAGCAAGGAACCAAACTATGGCTACACCTTC | 12 | TRBJ1-2 | TRBV6-1 | once | .
CASQNDRKETQYF | TGTGCCAGCCAAAACGACAGGAAAGAGACCCAGTACTTC | 13 | TRBJ2-5 | TRBV30 | . | .
CASSLTGANSPLHF | TGTGCCAGCAGCTTGACAGGAGCTAATTCACCCCTCCACTTT | 14 | TRBJ1-6 | TRBV5-5 | . | .
CASTNPGAEKLFF | TGTGCCAGCACCAATCCCGGGGCCGAAAAACTGTTTTTT | 13 | TRBJ1-4 | TRBV6-5 | . | .
CASSVEGGQGRTDTQYF | TGTGCCAGCAGCGTCGAGGGGGGACAGGGGCGCACAGATACGCAGTATTTT | 17 | TRBJ2-3 | TRBV9 | . | TRBD1
CASSPPGLAKNIQYF | TGTGCCAGCAGTCCGCCGGGACTAGCCAAAAACATTCAGTACTTC | 15 | TRBJ2-4 | TRBV28 | . | .
CASSLWDGYTF | TGTGCCAGCAGTTTATGGGATGGCTACACCTTC | 11 | TRBJ1-2 | TRBV28 | . | .
CASSGALASGGNNEQFF | TGTGCCAGCAGTGGGGCCCTGGCTAGCGGGGGAAACAATGAGCAGTTCTTC | 17 | TRBJ2-1 | TRBV25-1 | . | TRBD2
CASSTGPDPRTDTQYF | TGTGCCAGCAGCACCGGACCGGACCCCCGCACAGATACGCAGTATTTT | 16 | TRBJ2-3 | TRBV5-4 | once | .
CASSRTGFDEKLFF | TGTGCCAGCAGCCGGACAGGGTTTGATGAAAAACTGTTTTTT | 14 | TRBJ1-4 | TRBV5-5 | . | TRBD1
CASRRTQETQYF | TGTGCCAGCAGACGGACCCAAGAGACCCAGTACTTC | 12 | TRBJ2-5 | TRBV2 | . | .
CASSYNRGVAEQYF | TGTGCCAGCAGTTATAACAGGGGAGTCGCCGAGCAGTACTTC | 14 | TRBJ2-7 | TRBV6-5 | . | TRBD1
CASSRGLDSYNEQFF | TGTGCCAGCAGTCGAGGTCTAGACTCCTACAATGAGCAGTTCTTC | 15 | TRBJ2-1 | TRBV6-5 | . | .
CASSHQRTSGNYGYTF | TGTGCCAGCAGCCACCAAAGGACCTCCGGAAACTATGGCTACACCTTC | 16 | TRBJ1-2 | TRBV7-8 | once | .
CASSTVRAQETQYF | TGTGCCAGCAGCACAGTCCGGGCCCAAGAGACCCAGTACTTC | 14 | TRBJ2-5 | TRBV11-2 | . | .
CASRVRDRVYTEAFF | TGTGCCAGTAGAGTCCGGGACAGGGTTTACACTGAAGCTTTCTTT | 15 | TRBJ1-1 | TRBV19 | . | TRBD1
CASAVTVNSPLHF | TGTGCCTCTGCGGTGACGGTTAATTCACCCCTCCACTTT | 13 | TRBJ1-6 | TRBV30 | . | .
CASSQEGRGYGYTF | TGCGCCAGCAGCCAAGAGGGGAGGGGCTATGGCTACACCTTC | 14 | TRBJ1-2 | TRBV4-3 | . | .
CASSIKVNTEAFF | TGTGCCAGTAGTATAAAGGTGAACACTGAAGCTTTCTTT | 13 | TRBJ1-1 | TRBV19 | . | .
CASSFQANTEAFF | TGTGCCAGCAGCTTTCAGGCGAACACTGAAGCTTTCTTT | 13 | TRBJ1-1 | TRBV7-8 | . | .
CASSSAGGQLSNQPQHF | TGTGCCAGCAGCTCGGCGGGGGGACAGTTGAGCAATCAGCCCCAGCATTTT | 17 | TRBJ1-5 | TRBV7-3 | . | TRBD1
CASSSEGASNQPQHF | TGTGCCAGCAGTTCGGAGGGGGCGAGCAATCAGCCCCAGCATTTT | 15 | TRBJ1-5 | TRBV28 | . | TRBD1
CASAGGLEETQYF | TGTGCCAGCGCCGGGGGTCTGGAAGAGACCCAGTACTTC | 13 | TRBJ2-5 | TRBV9 | . | .
CASSPRAHSYEQYF | TGTGCCAGCAGCCCGAGGGCTCACTCCTACGAGCAGTACTTC | 14 | TRBJ2-7 | TRBV14 | . | .
CASSSLTSAFRDEQYF | TGTGCCAGCAGCTCCTTGACTAGCGCGTTTCGAGACGAGCAGTACTTC | 16 | TRBJ2-7 | TRBV13 | . | TRBD2
CASSRLAVAYEQYF | TGTGCCAGCAGTAGACTAGCGGTAGCCTACGAGCAGTACTTC | 14 | TRBJ2-7 | TRBV11-2 | . | TRBD2
CARSISGVLSGYQPQHF | TGTGCCAGAAGCATCTCAGGGGTTCTTAGCGGGTATCAGCCCCAGCATTTT | 17 | TRBJ1-5 | TRBV5-3 | . | .
CASSYGQLQETQYF | TGCGCCAGCAGCTACGGACAGCTCCAAGAGACCCAGTACTTC | 14 | TRBJ2-5 | TRBV5-1 | . | .
CASRRVTGSGEKLFF | TGTGCCAGTAGAAGGGTCACAGGGTCTGGGGAAAAACTGTTTTTT | 15 | TRBJ1-4 | TRBV19 | . | .
CASSPSLAGDYEQYF | TGTGCCAGCAGCCCGTCCCTAGCGGGAGACTACGAGCAGTACTTC | 15 | TRBJ2-7 | TRBV7-2 | . | TRBD2
CASSLQGNQPQHF | TGTGCCAGCAGTTTGCAGGGAAATCAGCCCCAGCATTTT | 13 | TRBJ1-5 | TRBV28 | . | .
CASSLQAGGNQPQHF | TGTGCCAGCAGCTTGCAGGCGGGCGGCAATCAGCCCCAGCATTTT | 15 | TRBJ1-5 | TRBV5-6 | . | .
CGEGQEYNSPLHF | TGTGGCGAGGGGCAGGAGTATAATTCACCCCTCCACTTT | 13 | TRBJ1-6 | TRBV7-2 | . | .
CASSPRGPTYEQYF | TGTGCCAGCAGCCCCCGGGGCCCTACCTACGAGCAGTACTTC | 14 | TRBJ2-7 | TRBV14 | . | .
CASSQGLGYGYTF | TGTGCCAGCAGCCAAGGGTTGGGCTATGGCTACACCTTC | 13 | TRBJ1-2 | TRBV14 | . | .
CASSLVSTGFGNTIYF | TGTGCCAGCAGCTTAGTGTCAACAGGGTTTGGAAACACCATATATTTT | 16 | TRBJ1-3 | TRBV7-6 | few | .
CASRVISGGLNTEAFF | TGTGCCAGCAGGGTGATTAGTGGGGGGTTGAACACTGAAGCTTTCTTT | 16 | TRBJ1-1 | TRBV2 | . | .